This TCR beta chain derives from a study of cytomegalovirus exposure and HLA in healthy donors. Study results and limitations: Using the classifier, cytomegalovirus status was reportedly diagnosed with high specificity and sensitivity.

Both 60 Vbeta primers and 13 Jbeta primers went into the PCR. Assay: immunoSEQ multiplex PCR; the TCRdb copy retains only in-frame clones and omits some. The data hold 150,000 or so clones, with approximately 85% observed a single time. The CDR3 has 14 residues. Points on this clone: The antigen is not known.

Sequenced: PBMCs. The genes are TRBV21-1 and TRBJ1-2; no DNA check was done on the table's D call, TRBD1. TRBV21-1 is a recognized pseudogene. This clonotype was sampled from a man aged 18 to 30 in good health and CMV-seropositive. The CDR3 sequence is CASSGGQTNYGYTF. The CDR3 bases are TGTGCCAGCAGTGGGGGACAGACTAACTATGGCTACACCTTC.